One sample yielded the 10 T cell receptor beta chains listed below, sequenced in a study of cytomegalovirus exposure and HLA in healthy donors. The protocol was immunoSEQ multiplex PCR, while the TCRdb copy is restricted to in-frame clones and leaves out a portion. The top ten clones hold more than 2.5% of a sample with 150,000 to 200,000 clones, 91% of them seen once. The specimen sequenced was PBMCs. All receptors come from a woman aged 18-29 years in good health and CMV-seropositive.

This clone was seen once. The chain recombines TRBV20-1 with TRBJ2-7, with D tentatively TRBD2 (6 bases). This CDR3 has 11 residues. Trimming removed 6 bases from V and 9 bases from J, with 15 bases in between. CDR1 and CDR2 from the germline V gene are DFQATT and SNEGSKA (reference sequence). The CDR3 sequence is CSAGAGLGQYF. The CDR3 bases are TGCAGTGCCGGGGCGGGATTGGGGCAGTACTTC.

The table lists this clone with a few counts. The rearrangement links TRBV7-9 to TRBJ1-5; 12 bases fit TRBD1. V was pared by 3 bases and J by 6 bases, with 3 bases of the junction left unmatched. Germline V gene lookup returns CDR1 SEHNR and CDR2 FQNEAQ (reference sequence). The CDR3 consists of 15 residues. The DNA for the CDR3 is TGTGCCAGCAGCTTCGGGACAGGGGGCGGTCAGCCCCAGCATTTT. Protein sequence: CASSFGTGGGQPQHF.

The J gene is TRBJ1-1, the V gene TRBV4-1; TRBD1 aligns across 8 bases. Germline lookup yields CDR1 MGHRA and CDR2 YSYEKL. The ends lost 0 bases at V and 1 base at J; junction bases unmatched: 4. This CDR3 comprises 16 residues. CDR3: CASSQEGTGPNTEAFF. DNA of the CDR3: TGCGCCAGCAGCCAAGAGGGGACAGGCCCGAACACTGAAGCTTTCTTT.

The chain couples TRBV5-1 to TRBJ2-3, with 12 bases lining up with TRBD2. CDR1 and CDR2 (germline): SGHRS, YFSETQ. The V gene end was trimmed by 4 bases and the J gene end by 1 base; junction bases not matched to a gene: 7. There are 17 residues in the CDR3. CDR3 nucleotide sequence: TGCGCCAGCAGCGCGCTACTAGCGGGGGGCCGCACAGATACGCAGTATTTT. This gives the protein CASSALLAGGRTDTQYF.

The rearrangement joins TRBV6-1 to TRBJ2-7; 7 bases align to TRBD1. CDR3 length: 16 residues. V was clipped by 3 bases and J by 2 bases; unmatched bases: 10. Germline V gives CDR1 MNHNS, CDR2 SASEGT. Here the CDR3 reads CASSDDRVLPPYEQYF. DNA of the CDR3: TGTGCCAGCAGTGACGACAGGGTCCTACCGCCCTACGAGCAGTACTTC.

This chain links TRBV6-1 with TRBJ2-7; possibly TRBD1 for D (6 bases). The CDR3 has 15 amino acids. The V gene's germline CDR1 is MNHNS and CDR2 SASEGT. The V gene lost 2 bases and the J gene lost 7 bases, with 18 bases spanning the gap. The CDR3 coding sequence is TGTGCCAGCAGTGAAAGGGGAAGGGGGTTTAGAGAGCAGTACTTC. This gives the protein CASSERGRGFREQYF.

V is TRBV7-2 and J is TRBJ2-2; possible D gene TRBD2, 6 bases. The CDR3 consists of 16 residues. Germline CDR1 is SGHTA and CDR2 is FQGNSA. Between the trimmed V and J ends, which lost 0 bases and 0 bases, there was a span of 8 bases. The CDR3 DNA reads TGTGCCAGCAGCTTAGCGGGGACTTCGAACACCGGGGAGCTGTTTTTT. Translating it yields CASSLAGTSNTGELFF.

The chain couples TRBV9 to TRBJ1-4; no firm D call. Between the trimmed V and J ends, which lost 0 bases and 8 bases, there was a span of 14 bases. Germline CDR1 SGDLS, CDR2 YYNGEE. This CDR3 contains 15 residues. The CDR3 DNA reads as TGTGCCAGCAGCGTAGGGGCGAGGGAGGGCGAAAAACTGTTTTTT. Amino acid sequence: CASSVGAREGEKLFF.

This chain joins TRBV27 and TRBJ2-7; TRBD2 matches at 12 bases. Looked up from germline, CDR1 is MNHEY and CDR2 is SMNVEV (reference sequence). Trimming cost V 6 bases and J 0 bases; bases outside gene matches: 6. This CDR3 is 16 amino acids long. The CDR3 sequence is CASRVLAGGTSYEQYF. Written as DNA, the CDR3 is TGTGCCAGCAGGGTCCTAGCGGGAGGGACCTCCTACGAGCAGTACTTC.

The chain is built from TRBV4-1 and TRBJ2-5; D gene uncertain. This CDR3 has 15 residues. Germline V gene lookup returns CDR1 MGHRA and CDR2 YSYEKL. Trimming stripped 1 base from V and 3 bases from J, with 12 bases between. The CDR3 sequence: CASSQVPPGEETQYF. The CDR3 DNA follows: TGCGCCAGCAGCCAAGTTCCCCCCGGAGAAGAGACCCAGTACTTC.